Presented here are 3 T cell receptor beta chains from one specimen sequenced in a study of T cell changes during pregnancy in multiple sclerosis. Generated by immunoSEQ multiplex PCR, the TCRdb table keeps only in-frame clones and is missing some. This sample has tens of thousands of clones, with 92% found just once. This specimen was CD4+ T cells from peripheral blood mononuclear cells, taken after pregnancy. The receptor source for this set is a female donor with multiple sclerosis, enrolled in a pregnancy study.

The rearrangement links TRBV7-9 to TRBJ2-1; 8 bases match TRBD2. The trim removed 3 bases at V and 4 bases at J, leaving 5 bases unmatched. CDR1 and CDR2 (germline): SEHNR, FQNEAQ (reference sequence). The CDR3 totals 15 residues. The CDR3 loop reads CASSFVRGGYNEQFF. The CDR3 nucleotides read TGTGCCAGCAGCTTCGTTCGGGGGGGGTACAATGAGCAGTTCTTC.

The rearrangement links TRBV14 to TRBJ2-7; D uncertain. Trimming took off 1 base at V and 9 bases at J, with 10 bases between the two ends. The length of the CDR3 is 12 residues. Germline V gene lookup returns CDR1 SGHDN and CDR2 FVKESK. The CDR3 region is CASSQASRGQYF. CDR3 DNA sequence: TGTGCCAGCAGCCAAGCATCTAGAGGGCAGTACTTC.

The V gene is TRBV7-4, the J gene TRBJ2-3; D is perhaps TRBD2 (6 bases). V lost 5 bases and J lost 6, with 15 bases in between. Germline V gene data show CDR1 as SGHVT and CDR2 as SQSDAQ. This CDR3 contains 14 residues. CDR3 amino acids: CASSDRDWIDTQYF. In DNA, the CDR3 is TGTGCCAGCAGCGACCGGGACTGGATTGATACGCAGTATTTT. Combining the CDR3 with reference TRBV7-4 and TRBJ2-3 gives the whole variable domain GAGVSQSPRYKVAKRGRDVALRCDSISGHVTLYWYRQTLGQGSEVLTYSQSDAQRDKSGRPSGRFSAERPERSVSTLKIQRTEQGDSAVYLCASSDRDWIDTQYFGPGTRLTVL.